Each of the 16 T cell receptor beta chains below was sequenced from the same sample in a study of T cell responses to AZD1222 COVID-19 vaccine. The repertoire was sequenced with immunoSEQ multiplex PCR; TCRdb's copy has only in-frame clones and lacks some. Of about 110,000 clones in the sample, approximately 90% are singletons; the top ten hold approximately 3.1%. The sample consisted of peripheral blood, taken on day 0 of MenACWY control vaccination. These receptors were taken from an adult in good health.

This chain connects TRBV25-1 to TRBJ1-2; a possible D gene is TRBD1 (5 bases). In germline, CDR1 is MGHDK, CDR2 SYGVNS. This CDR3 contains 14 residues. V was cut by 2 bases and J by 2 bases, with 9 bases left in between. The CDR3 here is CASSERGGNYGYTF. The CDR3 bases are TGTGCCAGCAGTGAAAGGGGAGGAAACTATGGCTACACCTTC.

This chain joins TRBV5-1 and TRBJ2-3, with a tentative D call TRBD1 (5 bases). From germline, CDR1 is SGHRS and CDR2 YFSETQ. V shed 0 bases and J shed 2 bases, with 7 bases lying between them. The CDR3 covers 14 residues. CDR3 loop: CASSLGGYTDTQYF. In nucleotides, the CDR3 is TGCGCCAGCAGCTTGGGGGGCTACACAGATACGCAGTATTTT.

The chain has TRBV2 and TRBJ1-2, with D perhaps TRBD1 (6 bases). Trimming left V 2 bases short and J 8 bases short, with 12 bases between. Germline V gene data show CDR1 as SNHLY and CDR2 as FYNNEI. The CDR3 consists of 13 residues. The chain's CDR3 is CASSEQGQGGYTF. CDR3 nucleotide sequence: TGTGCCAGCAGTGAACAGGGGCAGGGAGGCTACACCTTC.

The chain employs TRBV19 and TRBJ2-7, with TRBD2 identical over 12 bases. This CDR3 has 15 amino acids. V lost 6 bases, J lost 1 base, and 4 bases stayed unmatched. Looked up from germline, CDR1 is LNHDA and CDR2 is SQIVND (reference sequence). The CDR3 nucleotides are TGTGCCAGTAGCCCCGGACTAGCGGGGTCCTACGAGCAGTACTTC. Protein product: CASSPGLAGSYEQYF.

The V and J genes are TRBV11-2 and TRBJ2-7, with D possibly being TRBD1 (5 bases). There are 14 residues in the CDR3. The germline V and J ends were trimmed by 3 bases and 4 bases, with 13 bases remaining between them. Germline CDR1 and CDR2: SGHAT and FQNNGV. CDR3 nucleotides: TGTGCCAGCAGCTTTGGTGGGGCCCTATACGAGCAGTACTTC. Protein sequence: CASSFGGALYEQYF.

This chain links TRBV27 with TRBJ1-6, with D possibly being TRBD1 (6 bases). There are 14 residues in the CDR3. Trimming removed 5 bases from V and 7 bases from J, with 12 bases in between. Germline loops: CDR1 MNHEY, CDR2 SMNVEV (reference sequence). The CDR3 here is CASSPRTANSPLHF. DNA for the CDR3: TGTGCCAGCAGTCCCCGGACAGCAAATTCACCCCTCCACTTT.

The rearrangement joins TRBV3-1 (or the pseudogene TRBV3-2) to TRBJ1-3; 7 bases are shared with TRBD1. Germline CDR1 and CDR2: LGHDT and YNNKEL (reference sequence). The length of the CDR3 is 16 residues. The V and J ends lost 1 base and 3 bases, in that order; junction bases with no gene match: 6. The DNA for the CDR3 is TGTGCCAGCAGCCAAGTTGGGCAGGGGGTTGGAAACACCATATATTTT. Its translation is CASSQVGQGVGNTIYF.

The rearrangement joins TRBV18 to TRBJ1-2; possible D gene TRBD1, 6 bases. There are 13 residues in the CDR3. The ends were cut back, 3 bases at V and 2 bases at J, with 7 bases in the middle. The germline V gene encodes CDR1 KGHSH and CDR2 LQKENI. CDR3 DNA sequence: TGTGCCAGCTCACCGGGACAAAACTATGGCTACACCTTC. This codes for CASSPGQNYGYTF.

This clone appeared a single time. The chain combines TRBV7-8 with TRBJ2-5, with 7 bases lining up with TRBD1. CDR1 and CDR2 (germline): SGHVS, FQNEAQ. The CDR3 covers 13 residues. V was clipped by 5 bases and J by 2 bases; unmatched bases: 2. The CDR3 DNA is TGTGCCAGCAGCCCGGGACAGCAAGAGACCCAGTACTTC. Residues: CASSPGQQETQYF.

The J gene is TRBJ1-2, the V gene TRBV9; TRBD1 agrees at 9 bases. Germline trimming cut 4 bases from V and 3 bases from J; bases unmatched to any gene: 7. CDR3 size: 15 residues. Germline V gene lookup returns CDR1 SGDLS and CDR2 YYNGEE. CDR3 DNA: TGTGCCAGCAGCCCCAAACGACAGGGGGACTATGGCTACACCTTC. Residues: CASSPKRQGDYGYTF.

The rearrangement links TRBV19 to TRBJ2-1; 7 positions agree with TRBD2. Germline CDR1 is LNHDA and CDR2 is SQIVND (reference sequence). The CDR3 runs to 17 residues. After removal of 9 bases from V and 8 bases from J, the junction contained 22 bases not matched to a gene. The CDR3 sequence is CASQPIFRELAIHEQFF. The CDR3 region has the DNA TGTGCCAGCCAACCGATCTTCCGGGAACTAGCGATTCATGAGCAGTTCTTC.

This chain connects TRBV7-2 to TRBJ1-5; D is uncertain. This CDR3 is built from 15 residues. Germline CDR1 and CDR2: SGHTA and FQGNSA. The V gene lost 4 bases and the J gene lost 3 bases, with 13 bases spanning the gap. The CDR3 sequence: CASSSGPGLNQPQHF. The CDR3 bases are TGTGCCAGCAGCTCAGGCCCCGGGCTCAATCAGCCCCAGCATTTT.

This chain connects TRBV19 to TRBJ1-4, with 11 bases identical to TRBD1. Germline CDR1 reads LNHDA; CDR2 reads SQIVND (reference sequence). Losses at the gene ends were 10 bases for V and 5 bases for J; bases not matched to a gene: 6. The CDR3 has 14 residues. CDR3 amino acids: CATKRDRGNEKLFF. The CDR3 nucleotides read TGTGCCACCAAAAGGGACAGGGGGAATGAAAAACTGTTTTTT. The variable domain in full, with the rest retrieved from reference TRBV19 and TRBJ1-4, is DGGITQSPKYLFRKEGQNVTLSCEQNLNHDAMYWYRQDPGQGLRLIYYSQIVNDFQKGDIAEGYSVSREKKESFPLTVTSAQKNPTAFYLCATKRDRGNEKLFFGSGTQLSVL.

This clone was seen a handful of times. V usage is TRBV28 and J usage is TRBJ1-1; 7 bases line up with TRBD1. J lost 7 bases, V lost 3 bases, and 8 bases had no gene match. The CDR3 has 14 residues. Germline V lookup: CDR1 MDHEN, CDR2 SYDVKM. In nucleotides, the CDR3 is TGTGCCAGCAGTTTTAGAACGGGACAGTTTGAAGCTTTCTTT. It translates to CASSFRTGQFEAFF.

CDR3 loop: CASGGAAGANVLTF. The CDR3 bases are TGCGCCAGCGGGGGGGCGGCCGGGGCCAACGTCCTGACTTTC. The chain employs TRBV5-1 and TRBJ2-6, with D tentatively TRBD2 (7 bases). The CDR3 length is 14 residues. Germline loops: CDR1 SGHRS, CDR2 YFSETQ. Trimming took off 7 bases at V and 4 bases at J, with 12 bases between the two ends.

The chain has TRBV20-1 and TRBJ2-7, with D unclear. Trimming removed 2 bases from V and 7 bases from J, with 9 bases in between. Germline CDR1 DFQATT, CDR2 SNEGSKA (reference sequence). The CDR3 length is 11 residues. CDR3 residues: CSARRTGEQYF. The CDR3 DNA is TGCAGTGCTAGACGGACCGGAGAGCAGTACTTC.